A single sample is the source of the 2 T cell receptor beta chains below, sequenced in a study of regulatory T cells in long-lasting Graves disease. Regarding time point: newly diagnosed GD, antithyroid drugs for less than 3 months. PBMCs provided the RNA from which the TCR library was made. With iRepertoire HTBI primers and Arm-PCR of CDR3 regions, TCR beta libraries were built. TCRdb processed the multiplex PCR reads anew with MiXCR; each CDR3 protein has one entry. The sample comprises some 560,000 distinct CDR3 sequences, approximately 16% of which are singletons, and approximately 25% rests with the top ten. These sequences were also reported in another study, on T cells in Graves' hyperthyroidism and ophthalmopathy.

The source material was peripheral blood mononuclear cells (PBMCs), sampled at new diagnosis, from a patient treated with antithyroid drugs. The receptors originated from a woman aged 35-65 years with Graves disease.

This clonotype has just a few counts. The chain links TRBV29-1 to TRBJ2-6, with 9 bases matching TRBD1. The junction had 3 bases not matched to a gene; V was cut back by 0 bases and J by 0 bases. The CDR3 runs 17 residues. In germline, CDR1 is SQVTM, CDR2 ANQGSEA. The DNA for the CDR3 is TGCAGCGTTGAAGAGAGGGACAGGGCCTCTGGGGCCAACGTCCTGACTTTC. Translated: CSVEERDRASGANVLTF.

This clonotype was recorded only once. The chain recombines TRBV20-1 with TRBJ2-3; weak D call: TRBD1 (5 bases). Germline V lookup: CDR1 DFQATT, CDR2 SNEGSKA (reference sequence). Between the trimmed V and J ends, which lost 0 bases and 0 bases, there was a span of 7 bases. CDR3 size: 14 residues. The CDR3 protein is CSARDRVSTDTQYF. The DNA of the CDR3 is TGCAGTGCTAGAGACAGGGTGAGCACAGATACGCAGTATTTT.